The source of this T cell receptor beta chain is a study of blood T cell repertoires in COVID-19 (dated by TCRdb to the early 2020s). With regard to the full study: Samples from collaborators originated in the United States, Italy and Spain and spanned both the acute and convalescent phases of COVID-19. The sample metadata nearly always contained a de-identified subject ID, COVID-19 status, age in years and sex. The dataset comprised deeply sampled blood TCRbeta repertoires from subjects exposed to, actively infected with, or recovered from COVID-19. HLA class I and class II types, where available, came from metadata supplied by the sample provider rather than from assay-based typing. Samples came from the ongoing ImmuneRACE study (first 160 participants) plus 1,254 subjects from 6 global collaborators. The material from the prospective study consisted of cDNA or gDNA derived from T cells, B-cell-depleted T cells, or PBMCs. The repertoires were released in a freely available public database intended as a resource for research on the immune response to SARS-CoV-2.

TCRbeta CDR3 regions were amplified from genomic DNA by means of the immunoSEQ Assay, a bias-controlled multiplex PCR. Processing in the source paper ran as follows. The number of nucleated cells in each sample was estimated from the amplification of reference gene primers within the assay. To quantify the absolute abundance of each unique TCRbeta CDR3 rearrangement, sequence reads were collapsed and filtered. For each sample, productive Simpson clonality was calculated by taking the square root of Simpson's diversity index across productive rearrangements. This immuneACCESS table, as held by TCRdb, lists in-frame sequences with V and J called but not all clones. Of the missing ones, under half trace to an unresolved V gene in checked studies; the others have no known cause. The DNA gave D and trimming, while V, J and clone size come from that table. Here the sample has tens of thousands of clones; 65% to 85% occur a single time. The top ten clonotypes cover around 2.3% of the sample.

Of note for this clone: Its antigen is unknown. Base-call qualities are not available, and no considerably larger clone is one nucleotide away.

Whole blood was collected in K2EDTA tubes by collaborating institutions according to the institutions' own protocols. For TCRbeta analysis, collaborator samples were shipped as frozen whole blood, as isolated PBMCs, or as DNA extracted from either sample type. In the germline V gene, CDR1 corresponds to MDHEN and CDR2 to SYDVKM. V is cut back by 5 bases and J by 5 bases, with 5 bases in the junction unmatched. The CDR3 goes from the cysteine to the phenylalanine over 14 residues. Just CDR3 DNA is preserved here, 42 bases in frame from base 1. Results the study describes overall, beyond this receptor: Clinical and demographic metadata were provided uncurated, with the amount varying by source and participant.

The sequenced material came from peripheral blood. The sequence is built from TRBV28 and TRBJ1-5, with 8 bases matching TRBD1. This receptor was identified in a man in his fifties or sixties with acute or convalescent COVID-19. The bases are TGTGCCAGCAGTGCCGACAGGGGCCATCAGCCCCAGCATTTT. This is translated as CASSADRGHQPQHF.